This T cell receptor beta chain was captured by sequencing in a study of blood T cell repertoires in COVID-19. As for the study in general: Researchers got acute and convalescent COVID-19 samples from the United States, Italy and Spain. PBMCs, B-cell-depleted T cells, or T cells were the source of the cDNA or gDNA that made up the material.

The CDR3 spans 19 residues. The germline V gene has CDR1 MNHNS and CDR2 SASEGT. Losses at the gene ends were 4 bases for V and 1 base for J; bases not matched to a gene: 12. As originally analysed: Reference gene primer amplification yielded estimated nucleated cell counts. The repertoire was sequenced with immunoSEQ multiplex PCR; TCRdb's copy has only in-frame clones and lacks some. V, J and clone size are those of that table, while D and trimming were read from the DNA. This table holds approximately 50,000 clones, approximately 82% found once. The sequencing input was peripheral blood. The chain is built from TRBV6-1 and TRBJ2-6, with TRBD1 matching over 8 bases. This TCR derives from a human donor in a cohort sampled during active COVID-19. The CDR3 protein is CASSVGVRQGTSGANVLTF. The CDR3 region has the DNA TGTGCCAGCAGTGTTGGGGTTAGACAGGGGACTTCTGGGGCCAACGTCCTGACTTTC.